This TCR beta chain was found in a study of T cells after yellow fever vaccination. The study's findings and limits: It was a small share of clonotypes that appeared in both CD4 and CD8 compartments. Most primary-vaccination clones recurred post-booster (more than 95% CD4, about 87% CD8). The secondary response was weaker, and its peak arrived faster, on day 5 versus 15.

MiXCR was run by TCRdb on the 5' RACE reads, yielding one entry per CDR3 protein. This sample has approximately 510,000 distinct CDR3 sequences, with 21% found just once. CDR1 SGHRS and CDR2 YFSETQ come from the germline V gene. CDR3 length: 15 amino acids. J was trimmed by 2 bases and V by 3 bases; bases with no gene match: 5. This clonotype occurred many times. No antigen is known for it. This clonotype was obtained from a man aged 18 to 29 who received the YFV17D yellow fever vaccine. The sequences come from PBMCs, collected 21 days after the first yellow fever vaccination. The genes are TRBV5-1 and TRBJ1-1; 9 bases match TRBD1. The CDR3 coding sequence is TGCGCCAGCAGCTCGTACAGGGGGCCCAACACTGAAGCTTTCTTT. It specifies CASSSYRGPNTEAFF. Looking up the rest from reference TRBV5-1 and TRBJ1-1 gives the full variable domain: KAGVTQTPRYLIKTRGQQVTLSCSPISGHRSVSWYQQTPGQGLQFLFEYFSETQRNKGNFPGRFSGRQFSNSRSEMNVSTLELGDSALYLCASSSYRGPNTEAFFGQGTRLTVV.